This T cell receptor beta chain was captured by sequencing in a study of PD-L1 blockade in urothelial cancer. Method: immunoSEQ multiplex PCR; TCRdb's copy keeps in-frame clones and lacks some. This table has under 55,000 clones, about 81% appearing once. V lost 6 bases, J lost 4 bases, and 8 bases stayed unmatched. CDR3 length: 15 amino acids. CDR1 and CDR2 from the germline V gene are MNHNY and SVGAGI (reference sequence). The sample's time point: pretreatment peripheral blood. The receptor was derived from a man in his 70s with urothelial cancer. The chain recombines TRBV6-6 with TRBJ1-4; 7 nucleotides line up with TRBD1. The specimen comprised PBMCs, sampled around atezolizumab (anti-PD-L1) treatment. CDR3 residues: CASSVIQGVNEKLFF. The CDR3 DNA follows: TGTGCCAGCAGCGTAATCCAGGGGGTTAATGAAAAACTGTTTTTT.